This T cell receptor beta chain stems from a study of tumor T cells in aggressive B-cell lymphoma. Generated by immunoSEQ multiplex PCR, the TCRdb table keeps only in-frame clones and is missing some. The repertoire holds about 5,100 clones, with 94% as singletons. Material: tumor tissue. This TCR came from an adult with diffuse large B cell lymphoma.

CDR3 DNA: TGTGCCAGCAGCCAAGCGGCTAGCGGGAGGAGTTCCTACGAGCAGTACTTC. Translated: CASSQAASGRSSYEQYF. V usage is TRBV4-2 and J usage is TRBJ2-5; 11 bases map to TRBD2. The DNA end lines up better with TRBJ2-7; the J call may be wrong. The CDR3 is 17 amino acids. Per germline, CDR1 LGHNA and CDR2 YNFKEQ.